This T cell receptor (beta chain) appears in the sequencing data of a study of beta chain features in type 1 diabetes. Study results and caveats: For patients, the naive, central memory and Treg TCRB repertoires appeared more alike than for healthy donors. No resolution was reached here on whether HLA type influences TCRB rearrangement. Among all four CD4+ subsets, Type 1 diabetes patients had TCRB CDR3s that were moderately but significantly shorter.

Per the germline V gene, CDR1 is SGHRS and CDR2 is YFSETQ. The V gene lost 4 bases and the J gene lost 2 bases, with 13 bases spanning the gap. The CDR3 sequence is 14 residues long. Every isolated RNA sample was fully reverse transcribed, so sequencing captured expressed TCRB transcripts. Sequenced by immunoSEQ multiplex PCR; TCRdb stores in-frame clones only, minus some. The sample yields roughly 160,000 clones, 7.5% to 9.5% seen once. This clone was counted a few times. What it binds is not known. This clonotype originated in a young woman with type 1 diabetes. The chain uses TRBV5-1 and TRBJ2-7; a weak D match, TRBD1 (5 bases). Material: central memory CD4+ T cells from blood. In DNA form, the CDR3 reads TGCGCCAGCAGCGGATCCGACAGACCCTACGAGCAGTACTTC. Translated, it gives CASSGSDRPYEQYF.